This T cell receptor (beta chain) appears in the sequencing data of a study of shared clonotypes between healthy human individuals. Study at large: Participating donors consisted of a couple of women and a few men aged 18 to 49.

Only in-frame clones appear in the TCRdb table, and some are missing; sequencing was by immunoSEQ multiplex PCR. The data hold roughly 2,500,000 clones, with over 85% observed a single time. Findings and limits, study-wide: Generation probability values for non-shared clonotypes were lower than those for clonotypes shared by all four donors.

Each of the donors was a healthy adult who was HIV-negative and had not had a recent acute infection or vaccination. Comments on this clone: What it recognizes is unknown.

The CDR3 consists of 16 residues. V dropped 4 bases and J dropped 2 bases, with 15 bases sitting between them. Germline V gives CDR1 SEHNR, CDR2 FQNEAQ (reference sequence). Sample: naive CD4+ T cells from PBMCs. Subset denoted: CD45RA+ positively selected. The receptor comes from a man aged 18 to 29 in good health. Some clones in this sample may be carry-over from other donors' samples. V and J are TRBV7-9 and TRBJ1-3; perhaps TRBD1 as D (5 bases). The CDR3 DNA sequence: TGTGCCAGCAGCTCACCGGGACCGAGGGCTGGAAACACCATATATTTT. Protein: CASSSPGPRAGNTIYF.